This T cell receptor beta chain was sequenced in a study of regulatory T cells in long-lasting Graves disease. Documented time point: newly diagnosed GD, antithyroid drugs for less than 3 months. Generation of the TCR library employed RNA extracted from PBMCs. The diagnosis of Graves' disease used American Thyroid Association guidelines. After removal of 5 bases from V and 7 bases from J, the junction contained 10 bases not matched to a gene. The CDR3 has 15 residues. This clonotype was seen repeatedly, ten times or more. Researchers made TCR beta libraries by using iRepertoire HTBI primers and running Arm-PCR on CDR3 regions. TCRdb re-called the multiplex PCR reads through MiXCR, storing one row per CDR3 protein. The sample has about 530,000 distinct CDR3 sequences; about 16% are singletons. The data were also submitted as part of a second study, on T cells in Graves' hyperthyroidism and ophthalmopathy.

The J gene is TRBJ1-5, the V gene TRBV12-3 or TRBV12-4; 8 positions agree with TRBD1. The source was peripheral blood mononuclear cells (PBMCs), collected at new diagnosis, from a patient treated with antithyroid drugs. This TCR derives from a woman aged 35-65 years with Graves disease. CDR3 sequence: CASSRIGQGVQPQHF. The CDR3 DNA follows: TGTGCCAGCAGTCGTATCGGACAGGGTGTACAGCCCCAGCATTTT.